This T cell receptor beta chain originates from a study of monozygotic twins with inflammatory bowel disease. The CDR3 is 17 residues long. Germline V gene sequence: CDR1 DFQATT, CDR2 SNEGSKA (reference sequence). In regard to this clonotype: What it recognizes is unknown.

Study outcomes and limitations: It was not supported that a single strong signal or clonotype was associated with IBD. IBD patients shared fewer clonotypes with others than healthy twins, especially with disease activity.

TCRdb re-called the 5' RACE reads, yielding one record per CDR3 amino acid sequence without DNA. The sample shows 200,000 to 250,000 distinct CDR3 sequences, and roughly 1.7% sits with its ten largest clones. Sequencing used blood. The TCR comes from a human donor with ulcerative colitis or Crohn's disease, or a healthy co-twin of an affected twin (not recorded which). The chain uses TRBV20-1 and TRBJ2-1; TCRdb's assignment of TRBD2 cannot be checked, as there is no DNA. CDR3: CSARDLPSRATYNEQFF.